The sample holds many counts of the clone carrying this T cell receptor beta chain. These data are taken from a study of regulatory T cells in long-lasting Graves disease. iRepertoire HTBI primers and Arm-PCR of CDR3 regions built TCR beta libraries. TCRdb re-derived calls from the multiplex PCR reads in MiXCR, one entry per CDR3 protein. The data contain 400,000 to 500,000 distinct CDR3 sequences, roughly 15% of them singletons. The time point denotes: newly diagnosed GD, antithyroid drugs for less than 3 months. The TCR library used RNA extracted from PBMCs. In Xi'an, China, an endocrinology department was the source of patients. The peripheral blood volume drawn was 7.5 to 10 milliliters, and it was collected into EDTA tubes. The CDR3 extends over 14 amino acids. The V gene's germline CDR1 is SGHAT and CDR2 FQNNGV. V was clipped by 0 bases and J by 6 bases, with 8 bases between them. The data also belong to a second study, concerning T cells in Graves' hyperthyroidism and ophthalmopathy. That study adds: The TCR CDR3 was amplified in a first-round RT-PCR using the HTBI primer set. A median around six months before onset, the model predicted ophthalmopathy.

The chain couples TRBV11-2 to TRBJ2-2; D is undetermined. This receptor was obtained from a woman in her forties or fifties with Graves disease. This specimen consisted of peripheral blood mononuclear cells (PBMCs), obtained at new diagnosis, from a patient treated with antithyroid drugs. The CDR3 is CASSLERTSGELFF. The CDR3 DNA reads as TGTGCCAGCAGCTTAGAGAGAACATCCGGGGAGCTGTTTTTT.